This is a list of T cell receptor beta chains from one sample in a study of identical twins. In TCRdb, the 5' RACE reads were re-called with MiXCR into one record per CDR3 protein. The sample carries about 220,000 distinct CDR3 sequences, approximately 7.9% recorded once. The same sample was also used in a study of yellow fever vaccine responses in identical twins.

Sequencing input: CD8+ T cells sorted from blood. The receptors were gathered from a woman aged 18-29 years in good health. Each CDR3 is given with its conserved first and last residue. Fields, in order: V gene, clone size, D gene, J gene, CDR3 protein, CDR3 DNA. D genes are given only for firm matches. A clone size is listed for some rows: how often the clone was seen (once, few, many), or a class if it is expanded.

V gene: TRBV7-9; clone size: many; D gene: TRBD2; J gene: TRBJ2-1; CDR3 protein: CASSLPGGGRNEQFF; CDR3 DNA: TGTGCCAGCAGTTTGCCGGGGGGTGGACGGAATGAGCAGTTCTTC
V gene: TRBV11-1; clone size: .; D gene: TRBD2; J gene: TRBJ2-3; CDR3 protein: CASSPGTSGGTSTDTQYF; CDR3 DNA: TGTGCCAGCAGCCCCGGGACTAGCGGGGGCACTAGCACAGATACGCAGTATTTT
V gene: TRBV6-6; clone size: few; D gene: TRBD2; J gene: TRBJ2-3; CDR3 protein: CASSSGRDTQYF; CDR3 DNA: TGTGCCAGCAGTAGCGGGAGAGATACGCAGTATTTT
V gene: TRBV5-6; clone size: few; D gene: TRBD1; J gene: TRBJ1-1; CDR3 protein: CASSLGGTGGAFF; CDR3 DNA: TGTGCCAGCAGCTTGGGGGGGACAGGCGGAGCTTTCTTT
V gene: TRBV5-6; clone size: few; D gene: TRBD1; J gene: TRBJ1-2; CDR3 protein: CASNVDRSLPLYGYTF; CDR3 DNA: TGTGCCAGCAACGTGGACAGGTCCCTACCCCTTTATGGCTACACCTTC
V gene: TRBV6-2/TRBV6-3; clone size: .; D gene: TRBD1; J gene: TRBJ2-5; CDR3 protein: CASNPKGQGRRETQYF; CDR3 DNA: TGTGCCAGCAACCCCAAGGGACAGGGTCGGCGGGAGACCCAGTACTTC
V gene: TRBV2; clone size: .; D gene: TRBD2; J gene: TRBJ2-2; CDR3 protein: CASRGTSGSLGELFF; CDR3 DNA: TGTGCCAGCAGGGGGACTAGCGGGAGTCTCGGGGAGCTGTTTTTT
V gene: TRBV29-1; clone size: few; D gene: TRBD2; J gene: TRBJ2-7; CDR3 protein: CSVEGTSGSEQYF; CDR3 DNA: TGCAGCGTTGAAGGGACTAGCGGATCCGAGCAGTACTTC
V gene: TRBV7-9; clone size: .; D gene: .; J gene: TRBJ1-5; CDR3 protein: CASSATTVSNQPQHF; CDR3 DNA: TGTGCCAGCAGCGCCACGACAGTTAGCAATCAGCCCCAGCATTTT
V gene: TRBV6-5; clone size: .; D gene: .; J gene: TRBJ2-2; CDR3 protein: CASSYDRLGSELFF; CDR3 DNA: TGTGCCAGCAGTTATGACAGGCTCGGGTCGGAGCTGTTTTTT
V gene: TRBV2; clone size: .; D gene: .; J gene: TRBJ2-3; CDR3 protein: CASSEAWGSHTDTQYF; CDR3 DNA: TGTGCCAGCAGTGAAGCGTGGGGGTCGCACACAGATACGCAGTATTTT
V gene: TRBV5-1; clone size: .; D gene: TRBD2; J gene: TRBJ2-1; CDR3 protein: CASSYGTSGSNEQFF; CDR3 DNA: TGCGCCAGCAGCTACGGGACTAGCGGGAGTAATGAGCAGTTCTTC
V gene: TRBV7-9; clone size: few; D gene: .; J gene: TRBJ1-6; CDR3 protein: CASSLGGDGNNSPLHF; CDR3 DNA: TGTGCCAGCAGCTTGGGGGGGGATGGTAATAATTCACCCCTCCACTTT
V gene: TRBV4-1; clone size: many; D gene: .; J gene: TRBJ1-1; CDR3 protein: CASSQDGRGGSDTEAFF; CDR3 DNA: TGCGCCAGCAGCCAAGACGGGAGAGGGGGTTCGGACACTGAAGCTTTCTTT
V gene: TRBV9; clone size: few; D gene: .; J gene: TRBJ1-1; CDR3 protein: CASSGDFGPIGDTEAFF; CDR3 DNA: TGTGCCAGCAGCGGGGATTTTGGGCCGATTGGTGACACTGAAGCTTTCTTT
V gene: TRBV5-6; clone size: .; D gene: .; J gene: TRBJ1-4; CDR3 protein: CASSGREYEKLFF; CDR3 DNA: TGTGCCAGCAGTGGCAGGGAGTACGAAAAACTGTTTTTT
V gene: TRBV29-1; clone size: many; D gene: TRBD2; J gene: TRBJ2-7; CDR3 protein: CSGGTAGGYEQYF; CDR3 DNA: TGCAGCGGGGGGACAGCGGGAGGGTACGAGCAGTACTTC
V gene: TRBV7-2; clone size: .; D gene: .; J gene: TRBJ1-5; CDR3 protein: CASSLTGGHYSNQPQHF; CDR3 DNA: TGTGCCAGCAGCTTAACGGGGGGCCACTATAGCAATCAGCCCCAGCATTTT
V gene: TRBV27; clone size: many; D gene: .; J gene: TRBJ1-1; CDR3 protein: CASSLSAALNTEAFF; CDR3 DNA: TGTGCCAGCAGTTTATCGGCAGCCCTGAACACTGAAGCTTTCTTT
V gene: TRBV3-1; clone size: .; D gene: TRBD2; J gene: TRBJ2-7; CDR3 protein: CASSQDGGGSYEQYF; CDR3 DNA: TGTGCCAGCAGCCAAGATGGCGGGGGTTCCTACGAGCAGTACTTC
V gene: TRBV4-1; clone size: .; D gene: .; J gene: TRBJ2-7; CDR3 protein: CASSQDAQGTYEQYF; CDR3 DNA: TGCGCCAGCAGCCAAGATGCCCAGGGGACCTACGAGCAGTACTTC
V gene: TRBV10-3; clone size: many; D gene: TRBD1; J gene: TRBJ2-7; CDR3 protein: CAISDADRVTYEQYF; CDR3 DNA: TGTGCCATCAGTGACGCGGACAGGGTGACCTACGAGCAGTACTTC
V gene: TRBV20-1; clone size: .; D gene: .; J gene: TRBJ2-2; CDR3 protein: CSASDITRDTGELFF; CDR3 DNA: TGCAGTGCCTCGGACATCACGCGGGACACCGGGGAGCTGTTTTTT
V gene: TRBV15; clone size: .; D gene: TRBD2; J gene: TRBJ2-7; CDR3 protein: CATSRDHSNGGTTYEQYF; CDR3 DNA: TGTGCCACCAGCAGAGATCATAGTAATGGCGGGACTACCTACGAGCAGTACTTC
V gene: TRBV4-1; clone size: few; D gene: .; J gene: TRBJ1-6; CDR3 protein: CASSLVGVGPGNSPLHF; CDR3 DNA: TGCGCCAGCAGCTTAGTTGGGGTGGGACCTGGGAATTCACCCCTCCACTTT
V gene: TRBV4-2; clone size: few; D gene: .; J gene: TRBJ2-3; CDR3 protein: CASSQASETTDTQYF; CDR3 DNA: TGTGCCAGCAGCCAAGCTTCAGAGACCACAGATACGCAGTATTTT
V gene: TRBV28; clone size: few; D gene: .; J gene: TRBJ2-2; CDR3 protein: CASSFFGGELFF; CDR3 DNA: TGTGCCAGCAGTTTCTTCGGTGGGGAGCTGTTTTTT
V gene: TRBV7-9; clone size: .; D gene: .; J gene: TRBJ2-1; CDR3 protein: CASSRLVSYEQFF; CDR3 DNA: TGTGCCAGCAGCCGCCTGGTTAGCTATGAGCAGTTCTTC
V gene: TRBV28; clone size: .; D gene: TRBD2; J gene: TRBJ2-3; CDR3 protein: CASSGGIAGGPLTDTQYF; CDR3 DNA: TGTGCCAGCAGCGGCGGGATAGCGGGGGGGCCCCTCACAGATACGCAGTATTTT
V gene: TRBV29-1; clone size: few; D gene: TRBD2; J gene: TRBJ2-7; CDR3 protein: CSVEGRETYEQYF; CDR3 DNA: TGCAGCGTTGAAGGGCGGGAGACCTACGAGCAGTACTTC
V gene: TRBV24-1; clone size: .; D gene: .; J gene: TRBJ2-6; CDR3 protein: CATSDPSGRSGANVLTF; CDR3 DNA: TGTGCCACCAGTGATCCCAGTGGGAGGTCTGGGGCCAACGTCCTGACTTTC
V gene: TRBV28; clone size: .; D gene: .; J gene: TRBJ2-1; CDR3 protein: CTSSWGGFYNEQFF; CDR3 DNA: TGTACCAGCAGTTGGGGCGGATTCTACAATGAGCAGTTCTTC
V gene: TRBV20-1; clone size: many; D gene: TRBD1; J gene: TRBJ2-1; CDR3 protein: CSAGDSVDGGFKFF; CDR3 DNA: TGCAGTGCCGGGGACAGTGTGGATGGTGGGTTCAAGTTCTTC
V gene: TRBV4-1; clone size: few; D gene: .; J gene: TRBJ1-5; CDR3 protein: CASSDDRYSNQPQHF; CDR3 DNA: TGCGCCAGCAGCGACGACAGGTATAGCAATCAGCCCCAGCATTTT
V gene: TRBV20-1; clone size: few; D gene: .; J gene: TRBJ1-6; CDR3 protein: CSVSTGTKSPLHF; CDR3 DNA: TGCAGTGTTAGTACCGGGACGAAATCACCCCTCCACTTT
V gene: TRBV12-3/TRBV12-4; clone size: many; D gene: TRBD1; J gene: TRBJ2-1; CDR3 protein: CASSSWTGLHNEQFF; CDR3 DNA: TGTGCCAGCAGTTCCTGGACAGGGCTGCACAATGAGCAGTTCTTC
V gene: TRBV7-9; clone size: few; D gene: .; J gene: TRBJ1-2; CDR3 protein: CASSPSPAPNYGYTF; CDR3 DNA: TGTGCCAGCAGCCCCTCCCCAGCGCCCAACTATGGCTACACCTTC